The 23 T cell receptor beta chains listed next were all sequenced from one sample in a study of control samples from healthy donors and cancer patients. Sequencing was performed with immunoSEQ multiplex PCR; in TCRdb, only in-frame clones are kept and a portion is missing. The repertoire includes tens of thousands of clones, roughly 90% of them detected once, and less than 6% sits in the top ten. The source material was PBMCs. Receptors originate from a man in his fifties or sixties with colorectal cancer.

The V call is TRBV11-2, the J call TRBJ2-7, with D possibly being TRBD1 or TRBD2 (5 bases each). V was shortened by 0 bases and J by 7 bases, with 16 bases between the two germline ends. This CDR3 spans 15 amino acids. Germline CDR1 is SGHAT and CDR2 is FQNNGV. CDR3 protein: CASSLEPGRTREQYF. The CDR3 DNA reads TGTGCCAGCAGCTTAGAGCCGGGACGGACACGGGAGCAGTACTTC.

CDR3 DNA sequence: TGTGCCAGCAGTTTGGGGGGGAACAACGAGCAGTACTTC. This codes for CASSLGGNNEQYF. The gene calls are TRBV12-3 or TRBV12-4 and TRBJ2-7, with 7 positions matching TRBD2. J was trimmed by 5 bases and V by 3 bases; bases with no gene match: 4. CDR3 length: 13 amino acids.

This clone was detected only once. J is TRBJ2-2 and V is TRBV28, with D perhaps TRBD2 (5 bases). The germline V gene has CDR1 MDHEN and CDR2 SYDVKM. CDR3 length equals 14 residues. V shed 4 bases and J shed 0 bases, with 6 bases lying between them. The CDR3: CASSWETNTGELFF. The CDR3 nucleotides read TGTGCCAGCAGTTGGGAGACGAACACCGGGGAGCTGTTTTTT.

This clone appeared a few times. The DNA of the CDR3 is TGTGCCAGCAGCCAACCCCGGACTAGCGGGGATCCCTACGAGCAGTACTTC. Amino acid sequence: CASSQPRTSGDPYEQYF. V usage is TRBV3-1 (or the pseudogene TRBV3-2) and J usage is TRBJ2-7; TRBD2 agrees at 12 bases. In germline, CDR1 is LGHDT, CDR2 YNNKEL (reference sequence). With 2 bases clipped from V and 2 bases from J, the junction kept 7 bases outside the gene matches. This CDR3 contains 17 residues.

The V gene is TRBV7-8, the J gene TRBJ1-5; D not resolved. The ends were cut back, 10 bases at V and 0 bases at J, with 13 bases in the middle. Germline V gives CDR1 SGHVS, CDR2 FQNEAQ. CDR3 length: 14 amino acids. The CDR3 protein is CATRGGFSNQPQHF. CDR3 bases: TGTGCCACGAGAGGAGGGTTTAGCAATCAGCCCCAGCATTTT. The full variable domain, in which reference TRBV7-8 and TRBJ1-5 provide the parts outside the CDR3, is GAGVSQSPRYKVAKRGQDVALRCDPISGHVSLFWYQQALGQGPEFLTYFQNEAQLDKSGLPSDRFFAERPEGSVSTLKIQRTQQEDSAVYLCATRGGFSNQPQHFGDGTRLSIL.

The chain is built from TRBV2 and TRBJ1-4; no reliable D call. Germline V gives CDR1 SNHLY, CDR2 FYNNEI. The CDR3 runs to 15 residues. Trimming removed 7 bases from V and 0 bases from J, with 12 bases in between. The CDR3 loop is CASTKLSATNEKLFF. CDR3 nucleotides: TGTGCCAGCACTAAGTTAAGCGCAACTAATGAAAAACTGTTTTTT.

The rearrangement links TRBV11-2 to TRBJ2-5; TRBD2 matches at 9 bases. Germline V gives CDR1 SGHAT, CDR2 FQNNGV. V lost 1 base, J lost 4 bases, and 7 bases stayed unmatched. The CDR3 is 16 amino acids. CDR3 coding DNA: TGTGCCAGCAGCTTAGGAGCTAGCGGGGTTGTAGAGACCCAGTACTTC. Translation gives CASSLGASGVVETQYF.

The chain has TRBV27 and TRBJ2-1; either TRBD1 or TRBD2 may supply D (5 bases each). Germline CDR1 is MNHEY and CDR2 is SMNVEV (reference sequence). The CDR3 is made up of 16 amino acids. With 7 bases removed from V and 2 bases from J, the gap between germline ends came to 18 bases. In DNA, the CDR3 is TGTGCCAGCAATTCTTTGGGGGTTATTGCCTACAATGAGCAGTTCTTC. Translating it yields CASNSLGVIAYNEQFF.

This clone was seen just once. This rearrangement joins TRBV15 to TRBJ2-1, with a weak D call TRBD1 (5 bases). Looked up from germline, CDR1 is LNHNV and CDR2 is YYDKDF (reference sequence). Trimming cost V 0 bases and J 3 bases, with 27 bases left between them. The CDR3 runs 21 residues. This CDR3 reads CATSRDFAVQGYSPYYNEQFF. The CDR3 nucleotides are TGTGCCACCAGCAGAGATTTTGCCGTGCAGGGATATTCTCCGTACTACAATGAGCAGTTCTTC.

The V call is TRBV4-3, the J call TRBJ2-3; D is perhaps TRBD1 (6 bases). The CDR3 is 16 amino acids. Germline-derived CDR1 and CDR2 are LGHNA and YSLEER. Trimming cost V 0 bases and J 2 bases, with 12 bases left between them. The CDR3 DNA reads as TGCGCCAGCAGCCAAGAGGGGGCTCACAACACAGATACGCAGTATTTT. Protein product: CASSQEGAHNTDTQYF.

As DNA, the CDR3 is TGCGCCAGCAGCTTGGCCGGGGGTGGCGCAGATACGCAGTATTTT. Protein: CASSLAGGGADTQYF. The V call is TRBV5-1, the J call TRBJ2-3, with TRBD2 as a possible D gene (6 bases). Trimming removed 0 bases at V and 4 bases at J, with 12 bases between. CDR3 length: 15 residues. CDR1 and CDR2 (germline): SGHRS, YFSETQ.

The genes are TRBV28 and TRBJ2-7, with 7 positions matching TRBD1. Germline-derived CDR1 and CDR2 are MDHEN and SYDVKM. This CDR3 has 15 residues. The V segment lost 3 bases and the J segment 2 bases; nucleotides outside the gene matches: 7. CDR3: CASSFSRQGTYEQYF. As DNA, the CDR3 is TGTGCCAGCAGTTTTTCCCGACAGGGAACCTACGAGCAGTACTTC. Complete variable domain (other parts from reference TRBV28 and TRBJ2-7): DVKVTQSSRYLVKRTGEKVFLECVQDMDHENMFWYRQDPGLGLRLIYFSYDVKMKEKGDIPEGYSVSREKKERFSLILESASTNQTSMYLCASSFSRQGTYEQYFGPGTRLTVT.

The chain recombines TRBV5-6 with TRBJ1-2; D uncertain. The CDR3 length is 14 residues. V dropped 4 bases and J dropped 7 bases, with 17 bases sitting between them. Germline V gene lookup returns CDR1 SGHDT and CDR2 YYEEEE. The CDR3 DNA reads TGTGCCAGCAGCACGGTGGGAGGGTTCCCTGGCTACACCTTC. Residues: CASSTVGGFPGYTF.

V and J are TRBV28 and TRBJ1-6; TRBD1 might be the D (5 bases). Looked up from germline, CDR1 is MDHEN and CDR2 is SYDVKM. Trimming cost V 4 bases and J 8 bases, with 15 bases left between them. This CDR3 is 15 amino acids long. The CDR3 here is CASSSTAPGDSPLHF. CDR3 nucleotide sequence: TGTGCCAGCAGTTCGACAGCGCCGGGCGATTCACCCCTCCACTTT. Based on the CDR3 plus reference TRBV28 and TRBJ1-6, the full variable domain is DVKVTQSSRYLVKRTGEKVFLECVQDMDHENMFWYRQDPGLGLRLIYFSYDVKMKEKGDIPEGYSVSREKKERFSLILESASTNQTSMYLCASSSTAPGDSPLHFGNGTRLTVT.

The J gene is TRBJ2-3, the V gene TRBV7-8; D gene ambiguous. V was trimmed by 0 bases and J by 9 bases, leaving 10 bases between them. Germline V gene sequence: CDR1 SGHVS, CDR2 FQNEAQ. This CDR3 has 13 amino acids. CDR3 DNA: TGTGCCAGCAGCTTAGCACCAGTGACGACGCAGTATTTT. It yields the protein CASSLAPVTTQYF. The full variable domain, rest sourced from reference TRBV7-8 and TRBJ2-3, is GAGVSQSPRYKVAKRGQDVALRCDPISGHVSLFWYQQALGQGPEFLTYFQNEAQLDKSGLPSDRFFAERPEGSVSTLKIQRTQQEDSAVYLCASSLAPVTTQYFGPGTRLTVL.

The chain recombines TRBV14 with TRBJ2-2; D gene ambiguous. V was trimmed by 0 bases and J by 9 bases, leaving 11 bases between them. The CDR3 extends over 14 amino acids. The germline CDR1 and CDR2 sequences are SGHDN and FVKESK. This CDR3 reads CASSQDIQGRELFF. CDR3 nucleotide sequence: TGTGCCAGCAGCCAAGATATTCAAGGGAGGGAGCTGTTTTTT.

In nucleotides, the CDR3 is TGTGCCATCAGTGTTCGCGGGGGGGCCGGCGAGCAGTACTTC. Its translation is CAISVRGGAGEQYF. This sequence joins TRBV10-3 and TRBJ2-7; 9 nucleotides align to TRBD2. V was clipped by 4 bases and J by 6 bases; unmatched bases: 7. This CDR3 comprises 14 residues. The germline CDR1 and CDR2 sequences are ENHRY and SYGVKD.

This clone has a single count. V and J are TRBV27 and TRBJ2-7, with 9 bases lining up with TRBD1. CDR3 length: 14 residues. After removal of 6 bases from V and 3 bases from J, the junction contained 6 bases not matched to a gene. Germline CDR1 and CDR2: MNHEY and SMNVEV (reference sequence). As DNA, the CDR3 is TGTGCCAGCAGCCCAGACAGGGGGTTCTACGAGCAGTACTTC. Encoded protein: CASSPDRGFYEQYF.

The chain recombines TRBV5-1 with TRBJ2-5, with TRBD1 matching over 8 bases. The V and J ends lost 7 bases and 5 bases, in that order; junction bases with no gene match: 4. The CDR3 contains 12 residues. The germline CDR1 and CDR2 sequences are SGHRS and YFSETQ. The DNA for the CDR3 is TGCGCCAGCGCAAACAGGGGGGAGACCCAGTACTTC. Translated: CASANRGETQYF. Complete variable domain (other parts from reference TRBV5-1 and TRBJ2-5): KAGVTQTPRYLIKTRGQQVTLSCSPISGHRSVSWYQQTPGQGLQFLFEYFSETQRNKGNFPGRFSGRQFSNSRSEMNVSTLELGDSALYLCASANRGETQYFGPGTRLLVL.

The chain is built from TRBV7-6 and TRBJ2-2, with D possibly matching TRBD2 (6 bases). Trimming took off 1 base at V and 0 bases at J, with 15 bases between the two ends. The CDR3 consists of 18 residues. Germline loops: CDR1 SGHVS, CDR2 FNYEAQ. As DNA, the CDR3 is TGTGCCAGCAGCTTAGGTTTGGGGGGTTATACGAACACCGGGGAGCTGTTTTTT. This codes for CASSLGLGGYTNTGELFF.

The chain combines TRBV5-5 with TRBJ1-2; 10 nucleotides line up with TRBD1. The junction had 4 bases not matched to a gene; V was cut back by 3 bases and J by 5 bases. Germline CDR1 is SGHKS and CDR2 is YYEKEE (reference sequence). This CDR3 is 14 amino acids long. The CDR3 DNA is TGTGCCAGCAGCTCGGACAGGGGGGAGTATGGCTACACCTTC. Translated, it gives CASSSDRGEYGYTF. Drawing the rest from reference TRBV5-5 and TRBJ1-2, the complete variable domain is DAGVTQSPTHLIKTRGQQVTLRCSPISGHKSVSWYQQVLGQGPQFIFQYYEKEERGRGNFPDRFSARQFPNYSSELNVNALLLGDSALYLCASSSDRGEYGYTFGSGTRLTVV.

J is TRBJ2-7 and V is TRBV3-1 (or the pseudogene TRBV3-2); D is ambiguous. This CDR3 spans 11 amino acids. Trimming took off 5 bases at V and 2 bases at J, with 4 bases between the two ends. Germline V lookup: CDR1 LGHDT, CDR2 YNNKEL (reference sequence). CDR3 protein: CASSSTYEQYF. The CDR3 bases are TGTGCCAGCAGCTCCACCTACGAGCAGTACTTC.

This rearrangement joins TRBV10-3 to TRBJ1-4; D is uncertain. The CDR3 has 12 residues. Germline CDR1 ENHRY, CDR2 SYGVKD. V dropped 10 bases and J dropped 8 bases, with 14 bases sitting between them. Here the CDR3 DNA reads TGTGCCACTCGCAGCAATTGGGAAAAACTGTTTTTT. Amino acid sequence: CATRSNWEKLFF.